This TCR beta chain was documented in a study of post-analysis software for immune sequencing data. Broader study findings: Patients had higher frequencies than controls of five or six TRBV segments, including TRBV5-6, TRBV5-1 and TRBV20-1.

This CDR3 has 13 amino acids. The trim removed 5 bases at V and 8 bases at J, leaving 6 bases unmatched. Looked up from germline, CDR1 is SGHVS and CDR2 is FQNEAQ. Researchers reported that TCR beta cDNA libraries carried unique molecular identifiers. MiXCR, run by TCRdb on the PCR reads, gives a single entry per CDR3 protein. Of some 890,000 distinct CDR3 sequences listed, around 53% were seen once; the top ten hold roughly 4.4%. This clonotype was observed at least ten times. Its antigen remains unknown. The sequencing sample was made of blood. The sequence came from a girl between 5 and 17 years old with multiple sclerosis. The rearrangement uses TRBV7-8 and TRBJ2-3; the match to TRBD1 covers 8 bases. The chain's CDR3 is CASSPDRGGTQYF. The CDR3 DNA reads TGTGCCAGCAGCCCCGACAGGGGTGGTACGCAGTATTTT.